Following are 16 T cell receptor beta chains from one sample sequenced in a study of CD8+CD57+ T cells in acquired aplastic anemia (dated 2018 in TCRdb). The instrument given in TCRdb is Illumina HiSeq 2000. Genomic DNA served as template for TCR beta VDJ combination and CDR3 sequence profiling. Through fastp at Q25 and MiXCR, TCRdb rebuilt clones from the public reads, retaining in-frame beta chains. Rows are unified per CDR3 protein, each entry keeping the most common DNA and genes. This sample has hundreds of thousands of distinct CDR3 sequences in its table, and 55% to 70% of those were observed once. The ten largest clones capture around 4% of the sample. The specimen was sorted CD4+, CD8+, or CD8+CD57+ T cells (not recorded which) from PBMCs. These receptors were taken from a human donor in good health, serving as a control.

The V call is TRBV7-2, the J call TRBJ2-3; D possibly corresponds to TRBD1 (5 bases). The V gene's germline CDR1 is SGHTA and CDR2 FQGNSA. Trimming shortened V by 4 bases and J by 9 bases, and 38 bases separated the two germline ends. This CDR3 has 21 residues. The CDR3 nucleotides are TGTGCCAGCAGCTGGTACACCTGGAACACTGAAGCTTTCCAGGGTGGTCAGACGCAGTATTTT. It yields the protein CASSWYTWNTEAFQGGQTQYF. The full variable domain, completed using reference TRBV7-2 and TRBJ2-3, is GAGVSQSPSNKVTEKGKDVELRCDPISGHTALYWYRQSLGQGLEFLIYFQGNSAPDKSGLPSDRFSAERTGGSVSTLTIQRTQQEDSAVYLCASSWYTWNTEAFQGGQTQYFGPGTRLTVL.

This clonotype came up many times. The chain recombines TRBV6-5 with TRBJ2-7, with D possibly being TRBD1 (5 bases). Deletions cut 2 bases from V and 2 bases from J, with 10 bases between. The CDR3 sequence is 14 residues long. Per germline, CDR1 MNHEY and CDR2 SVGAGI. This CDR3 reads CASSYRQGTYEQYF. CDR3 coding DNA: TGTGCCAGCAGTTACAGGCAGGGAACCTACGAGCAGTACTTC.

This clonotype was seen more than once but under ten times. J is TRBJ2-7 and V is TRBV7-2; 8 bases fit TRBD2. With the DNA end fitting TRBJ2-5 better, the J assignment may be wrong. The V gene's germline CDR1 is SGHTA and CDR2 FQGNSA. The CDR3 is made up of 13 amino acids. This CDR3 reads CASRRAGAETQYF. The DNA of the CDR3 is TGTGCCAGCAGACGAGCGGGAGCAGAGACCCAGTACTTC.

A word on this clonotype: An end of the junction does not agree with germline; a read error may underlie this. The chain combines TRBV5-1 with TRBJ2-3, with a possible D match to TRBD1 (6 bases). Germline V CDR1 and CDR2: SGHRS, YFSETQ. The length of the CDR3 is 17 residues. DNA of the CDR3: TGTGCCAGCAGCCTTGGGGGCACAATTAATAGCACAGATACGCAGTATTTT. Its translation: CASSLGGTINSTDTQYF.

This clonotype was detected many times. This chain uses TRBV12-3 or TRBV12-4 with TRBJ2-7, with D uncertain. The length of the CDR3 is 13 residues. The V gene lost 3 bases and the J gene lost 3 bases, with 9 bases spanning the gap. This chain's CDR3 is CASSLQYRYEQYF. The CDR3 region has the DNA TGTGCCAGCAGTTTGCAGTACCGCTACGAGCAGTACTTC.

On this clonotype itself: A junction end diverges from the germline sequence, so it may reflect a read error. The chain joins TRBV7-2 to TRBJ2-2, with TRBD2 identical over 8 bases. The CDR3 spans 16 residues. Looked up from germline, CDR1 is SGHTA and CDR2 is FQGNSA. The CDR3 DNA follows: TGCGCCAGCAGCTTAGCAGCGGGGGTTATGGCCGGGGTGCTGTTTTTT. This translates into CASSLAAGVMAGVLFF.

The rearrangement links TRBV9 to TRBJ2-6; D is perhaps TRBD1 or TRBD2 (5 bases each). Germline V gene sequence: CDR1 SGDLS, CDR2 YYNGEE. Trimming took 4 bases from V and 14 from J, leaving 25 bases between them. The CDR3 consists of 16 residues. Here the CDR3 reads CASSPMGSGPISLLTF. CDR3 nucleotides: TGTGCCAGCAGCCCGATGGGTTCGGGGCCCATCTCCCTCCTGACTTTC.

The DNA of the CDR3 is TGCAGTGCTACGATTCCAGGTAGCGGGGGGCAGAGCTCCTACAATGAGCAGTTCTTC. As protein: CSATIPGSGGQSSYNEQFF. The rearrangement links TRBV20-1 to TRBJ2-1; TRBD2 agrees at 10 bases. Trimming cost V 4 bases and J 0 bases; bases outside gene matches: 15. CDR1 and CDR2 from the germline V gene are DFQATT and SNEGSKA (reference sequence). The CDR3 covers 19 residues.

CDR3 residues: CASSLIRAISEQYF. In DNA, the CDR3 is TGTGCCAGCAGCCTGATAAGGGCCATTTCGGAGCAGTACTTC. J is TRBJ2-7 and V is TRBV11-2; D gene ambiguous. The germline CDR1 and CDR2 sequences are SGHAT and FQNNGV. The length of the CDR3 is 14 residues. Trimming stripped 5 bases from V and 7 bases from J, with 18 bases between. Full variable domain (rest looked up from reference TRBV11-2 and TRBJ2-7): EAGVAQSPRYKIIEKRQSVAFWCNPISGHATLYWYQQILGQGPKLLIQFQNNGVVDDSQLPKDRFSAERLKGVDSTLKIQPAKLEDSAVYLCASSLIRAISEQYFGPGTRLTVT.

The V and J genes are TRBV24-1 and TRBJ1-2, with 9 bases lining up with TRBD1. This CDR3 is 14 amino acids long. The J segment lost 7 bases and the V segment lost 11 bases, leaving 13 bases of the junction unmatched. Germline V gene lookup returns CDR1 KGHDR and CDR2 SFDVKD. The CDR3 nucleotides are TGTGCCAGCAGAAAACAGGGGGCTTTTCTTGGCTACACCTTC. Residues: CASRKQGAFLGYTF.

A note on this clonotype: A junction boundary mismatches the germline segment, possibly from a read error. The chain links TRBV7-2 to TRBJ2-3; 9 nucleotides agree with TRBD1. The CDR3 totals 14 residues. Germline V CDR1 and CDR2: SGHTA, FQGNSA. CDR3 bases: TGTGCCAGCATCAACACAGGGGGCAGTGAGCAGTTGTACTTT. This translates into CASINTGGSEQLYF.

CDR3 sequence reads: CASQQGEEQYSGYF. The DNA of the CDR3 is TGTGCCAGCCAACAGGGCGAAGAGCAGTACTCCGGATATTTT. The chain joins TRBV2 to TRBJ1-3, with a weak D call TRBD1 (6 bases). V lost 8 bases to trimming and J lost 15 bases, with 26 bases between them. There are 14 residues in the CDR3. Germline V lookup: CDR1 SNHLY, CDR2 FYNNEI.

CDR3 coding DNA: TGCAGTGCGGAAGGAGCGGGGCATGGCACTGAAGCTTTCTTT. As protein: CSAEGAGHGTEAFF. This chain links TRBV20-1 with TRBJ1-1; weak D call: TRBD1 (5 bases). Trimming cost V 6 bases and J 4 bases, with 18 bases left between them. Germline CDR1 DFQATT, CDR2 SNEGSKA (reference sequence). The CDR3 is 14 amino acids.

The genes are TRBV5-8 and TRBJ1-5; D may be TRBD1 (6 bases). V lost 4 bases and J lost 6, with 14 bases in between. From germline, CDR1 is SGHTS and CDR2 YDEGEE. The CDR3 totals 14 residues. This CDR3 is CASSVARGGQPQHF. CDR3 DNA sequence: TGTGCCAGCAGCGTCGCGCGAGGGGGTCAGCCCCAGCATTTT. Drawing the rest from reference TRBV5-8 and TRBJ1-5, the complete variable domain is EAGVTQSPTHLIKTRGQQATLRCSPISGHTSVYWYQQALGLGLQFLLWYDEGEERNRGNFPPRFSGRQFPNYSSELNVNALELEDSALYLCASSVARGGQPQHFGDGTRLSIL.

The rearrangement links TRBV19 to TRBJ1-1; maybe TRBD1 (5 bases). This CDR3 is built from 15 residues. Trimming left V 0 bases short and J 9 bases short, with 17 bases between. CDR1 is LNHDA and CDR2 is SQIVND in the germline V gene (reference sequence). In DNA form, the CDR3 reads TGTGCCAGTAGTATAGATATGGGACGCCCGACGCAAGCTTTCTTT. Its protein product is CASSIDMGRPTQAFF.

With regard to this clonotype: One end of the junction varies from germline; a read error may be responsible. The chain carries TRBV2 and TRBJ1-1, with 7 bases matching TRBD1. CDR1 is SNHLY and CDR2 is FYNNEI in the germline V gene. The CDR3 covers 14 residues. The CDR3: CASRVDRGGTEAYF. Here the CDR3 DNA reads TGTGCCAGCAGAGTTGACAGAGGGGGCACTGAAGCTTACTTT. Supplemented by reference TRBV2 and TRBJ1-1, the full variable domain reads EPEVTQTPSHQVTQMGQEVILRCVPISNHLYFYWYRQILGQKVEFLVSFYNNEISEKSEIFDDQFSVERPDGSNFTLKIRSTKLEDSAMYFCASRVDRGGTEAYFGQGTRLTVV.